The rows below give T cell receptor beta chains drawn from one sample of a study of blood T cell repertoires in COVID-19. Assay used: immunoSEQ multiplex PCR; TCRdb lists only in-frame clones, some missing. Of 110,000 or so clones in the sample, around 84% were seen once. Sequenced material: peripheral blood. These receptors originate from a human donor in a cohort sampled during active COVID-19. CDR3s include the opening cysteine and the closing phenylalanine or tryptophan. The order of the fields is D gene, V gene, clone size, J gene, CDR3 protein, CDR3 DNA. D genes are given only for firm matches. Clone size is given for some rows only: seen once, a few or many times, or a class if the clone is expanded.

>TRBD1|TRBV28|-|TRBJ1-2
CASSLYHTGQGWFGYTF
TGTGCCAGCAGTCTTTACCACACGGGACAGGGGTGGTTTGGCTACACCTTC
>TRBD1|TRBV5-6|-|TRBJ2-1
CASSLSAGGFKNEQFF
TGTGCCAGCAGCTTGTCGGCAGGGGGCTTCAAAAATGAGCAGTTCTTC
>-|TRBV27|-|TRBJ2-1
CASRWDTYNEQFF
TGTGCCAGCAGATGGGACACATACAATGAGCAGTTCTTC
>TRBD2|TRBV19|-|TRBJ2-1
CATTSGVNSEQFF
TGTGCCACTACTAGCGGGGTAAATAGTGAGCAGTTCTTC
>-|TRBV4-1|-|TRBJ1-3
CASSQRTVGNTIYF
TGCGCCAGCAGCCAGCGGACAGTTGGAAACACCATATATTTT
>-|TRBV7-2|-|TRBJ2-6
CASSLSSGANVLTF
TGTGCCAGCAGCTTATCGTCTGGGGCCAACGTCCTGACTTTC
>-|TRBV7-2|few|TRBJ2-2
CASSPRQYTGELFF
TGTGCCAGCAGTCCTCGACAGTACACCGGGGAGCTGTTTTTT
>TRBD1|TRBV2|-|TRBJ1-2
CASTIDRGGGYTF
TGTGCCAGCACCATAGACAGGGGCGGTGGCTACACCTTC
>TRBD1|TRBV19|few|TRBJ2-7
CASSIFPKTPGTGDYEQYF
TGTGCCAGTAGTATTTTCCCCAAAACCCCCGGGACAGGAGATTACGAGCAGTACTTC
>-|TRBV6-5|-|TRBJ2-5
CASSPGRVEETQYF
TGTGCCAGCAGTCCCGGCAGGGTTGAAGAGACCCAGTACTTC
>-|TRBV6-5|-|TRBJ2-7
CASSWGGGTYEQYF
TGTGCCAGCAGTTGGGGTGGAGGAACCTACGAGCAGTACTTC
>-|TRBV6-2/TRBV6-3|once|TRBJ1-1
CASSAPTGRGRSEAFF
TGTGCCAGCAGTGCGCCCACCGGGAGGGGGAGGTCTGAAGCTTTCTTT
>TRBD2|TRBV7-2|-|TRBJ2-1
CASSSSGGPYNEQFF
TGTGCCAGCAGCTCCAGCGGGGGGCCTTACAATGAGCAGTTCTTC
>TRBD2|TRBV7-2|-|TRBJ2-1
CASSTEGGGSYNEQFF
TGTGCCAGCAGCACAGAGGGCGGGGGCTCCTACAATGAGCAGTTCTTC
>TRBD1|TRBV2|-|TRBJ1-2
CASIPGQGHASGYTF
TGTGCCAGCATTCCGGGACAGGGGCATGCAAGTGGCTACACCTTC
>-|TRBV27|-|TRBJ2-3
CASRSPTDTQYF
TGTGCCAGCAGAAGCCCCACAGATACGCAGTATTTT
>-|TRBV2|-|TRBJ1-2
CASQLHWGGLNGYTF
TGTGCCAGCCAGTTACATTGGGGAGGATTGAATGGCTACACCTTC
>-|TRBV5-1|-|TRBJ1-1
CASSLEWGAEAFF
TGCGCCAGCAGCTTGGAGTGGGGGGCTGAAGCTTTCTTT
>TRBD1|TRBV20-1|-|TRBJ2-1
CSAGDSSEQFF
TGCAGTGCTGGGGACAGTTCTGAGCAGTTCTTC
>-|TRBV10-3|-|TRBJ1-1
CAIRGDSRNTEAFF
TGTGCCATCAGGGGGGACTCCCGGAACACTGAAGCTTTCTTT
>-|TRBV15|-|TRBJ1-2
CATSRDQGWRVDGYTF
TGTGCCACCAGCAGAGATCAGGGCTGGAGGGTGGATGGCTACACCTTC
>-|TRBV14|-|TRBJ2-7
CASSQSGRSSYEQYF
TGTGCCAGCAGCCAATCAGGGCGTAGCTCCTACGAGCAGTACTTC
>-|TRBV19|once|TRBJ2-5
CASSMNRAHQETQYF
TGTGCCAGTAGTATGAACAGGGCCCACCAAGAGACCCAGTACTTC
>TRBD1|TRBV6-2/TRBV6-3|-|TRBJ1-6
CASSPTGDHSPLHF
TGTGCCAGCAGTCCGACAGGGGATCATTCACCCCTCCACTTT
>TRBD2|TRBV7-2|-|TRBJ2-1
CASRPTSIYEQFF
TGTGCCAGCCGTCCGACTAGCATCTATGAGCAGTTCTTC
>-|TRBV7-3|once|TRBJ2-3
CASSLPQGTDTQYF
TGTGCCAGCAGCTTACCGCAGGGCACAGATACGCAGTATTTT
>TRBD1|TRBV29-1|-|TRBJ1-5
CSVSQGSNQPQHF
TGCAGCGTTTCACAGGGGAGCAATCAGCCCCAGCATTTT
>TRBD1|TRBV6-5|-|TRBJ2-7
CASRRDRGWYEQYF
TGTGCCAGCAGGCGGGACAGGGGGTGGTACGAGCAGTACTTC
>-|TRBV4-3|few|TRBJ2-7
CASSRGPTYEQYF
TGCGCCAGCAGTAGGGGCCCTACCTACGAGCAGTACTTC
>-|TRBV5-6|-|TRBJ1-1
CASSLNRANTEAFF
TGTGCCAGCAGCTTGAACAGGGCGAACACTGAAGCTTTCTTT
>-|TRBV9|once|TRBJ1-2
CASSVQGVPNYGYTF
TGTGCCAGCAGCGTCCAGGGTGTCCCTAACTATGGCTACACCTTC
>TRBD2|TRBV9|-|TRBJ2-1
CASSAPSGGHNEQFF
TGTGCCAGCAGCGCTCCTAGCGGGGGCCACAATGAGCAGTTCTTC
>TRBD1|TRBV2|-|TRBJ2-4
CASSEAGGDGNIQYF
TGTGCCAGCAGTGAAGCAGGGGGCGACGGAAACATTCAGTACTTC
>TRBD1|TRBV7-2|once|TRBJ1-2
CASSPGGGPGGYTF
TGTGCCAGCAGCCCGGGAGGGGGCCCCGGAGGCTACACCTTC
>-|TRBV7-8|-|TRBJ1-2
CASSRGQLYGYTF
TGTGCCAGCAGCCGCGGACAGCTCTATGGCTACACCTTC
>TRBD2|TRBV4-2|few|TRBJ2-5
CASSQTSGQETQYF
TGTGCCAGCAGCCAGACTAGCGGGCAAGAGACCCAGTACTTC
>TRBD1|TRBV7-9|-|TRBJ2-2
CASSLARGLGTGELFF
TGTGCCAGCAGCTTAGCGAGGGGGCTCGGCACCGGGGAGCTGTTTTTT
>-|TRBV15|-|TRBJ1-5
CATSRDRAGGGNQPQHF
TGTGCCACCAGCAGAGATAGGGCTGGGGGCGGCAATCAGCCCCAGCATTTT
>TRBD2|TRBV5-5|few|TRBJ2-1
CASSSGLESRRNEQFF
TGTGCCAGCAGCTCCGGACTAGAGTCGAGGAGGAATGAGCAGTTCTTC
>TRBD1|TRBV19|-|TRBJ2-7
CASSSRDSPYEQYF
TGTGCCAGTAGTAGCCGGGACAGCCCCTACGAGCAGTACTTC
>TRBD1|TRBV12-3/TRBV12-4|-|TRBJ1-2
CASRPGGTYGYTF
TGTGCCAGCAGGCCAGGGGGAACATATGGCTACACCTTC
>-|TRBV15|few|TRBJ2-1
CATSLRDNLFSEQFF
TGTGCCACCAGTCTCCGGGACAACCTTTTTAGTGAGCAGTTCTTC
>TRBD2|TRBV28|-|TRBJ2-1
CASTKLAGGRYNEQFF
TGTGCCAGCACCAAACTAGCGGGGGGGAGGTACAATGAGCAGTTCTTC
>-|TRBV6-6|-|TRBJ1-3
CASTTWGAGNTIYF
TGTGCCAGCACCACTTGGGGGGCTGGAAACACCATATATTTT
>-|TRBV6-2/TRBV6-3|-|TRBJ1-5
CASSKGDGNQPQHF
TGTGCCAGCAGTAAAGGGGATGGCAATCAGCCCCAGCATTTT
>TRBD2|TRBV9|-|TRBJ2-3
CASSVGLAVSTDTQYF
TGTGCCAGCAGCGTAGGACTAGCGGTAAGCACAGATACGCAGTATTTT
>TRBD2|TRBV28|few|TRBJ2-3
CASSLPFALAGADTQYF
TGTGCCAGCAGTTTACCCTTCGCCCTAGCGGGCGCAGATACGCAGTATTTT